Presented here are 27 T cell receptor beta chains from one specimen sequenced in a study of cytomegalovirus exposure and HLA in healthy donors listed by TCRdb under 2017. Libraries were prepared through the immunoSEQ multiplex PCR assay. For the multiplex PCR, a mixture combining 60 forward primers for TCR Vbeta segments and 13 reverse primers for TCR Jbeta segments was used. The table was pulled from immuneACCESS by TCRdb, which kept in-frame rearrangements only. Such tables lose some clones; where checked, under half of the loss comes from unresolved V genes, and the rest has no known cause. The table for this sample lists 100,000 to 150,000 clones; 70% to 80% of them were counted only once. The ten largest clones add up to 4% of the sample. Material: PBMCs. The receptors stem from a man aged 35-49 years in good health and CMV-seropositive.

The V call is TRBV2, the J call TRBJ1-5; TRBD1 agrees at 9 bases. Germline V gene sequence: CDR1 SNHLY, CDR2 FYNNEI. Unmatched junction bases numbered 10, after V lost 6 bases and J lost 7 bases. There are 15 residues in the CDR3. The CDR3 region has the DNA TGTGCCAGCAGCTGGGACAGGGAAACTCTCCAGCCCCAGCATTTT. Translating gives CASSWDRETLQPQHF.

CDR3 nucleotide sequence: TGTGCCAGCAGTCTACCGGGACTAGTCTCCTACAATGAGCAGTTCTTC. This encodes CASSLPGLVSYNEQFF. The genes are TRBV7-9 and TRBJ2-1; 8 bases are shared with TRBD2. The CDR3 consists of 16 residues. J was trimmed by 0 bases and V by 6 bases; bases with no gene match: 7. Germline V gives CDR1 SEHNR, CDR2 FQNEAQ (reference sequence).

DNA for the CDR3: TGTGCCAGCAGCAGGACAGGGGACACTGAAGCTTTCTTT. It codes for CASSRTGDTEAFF. The chain recombines TRBV7-2 with TRBJ1-1, with 9 nucleotides matching TRBD1. In germline, CDR1 is SGHTA, CDR2 FQGNSA. The V gene end was trimmed by 5 bases and the J gene end by 3 bases; junction bases not matched to a gene: 1. This CDR3 is 13 amino acids long. The full variable domain, its missing parts supplied by reference TRBV7-2 and TRBJ1-1, is GAGVSQSPSNKVTEKGKDVELRCDPISGHTALYWYRQSLGQGLEFLIYFQGNSAPDKSGLPSDRFSAERTGGSVSTLTIQRTQQEDSAVYLCASSRTGDTEAFFGQGTRLTVV.

In its sample, this clone was seen once. The chain carries TRBV14 and TRBJ2-5, with D tentatively TRBD1 (5 bases). Germline values: CDR1 SGHDN, CDR2 FVKESK. V dropped 0 bases and J dropped 4 bases, with 18 bases sitting between them. The CDR3 is made up of 17 amino acids. The CDR3 DNA sequence: TGTGCCAGCAGCCAAGATAGTAGCAGGGAATTGTCAGAGACCCAGTACTTC. It codes for CASSQDSSRELSETQYF. Together with reference TRBV14 and TRBJ2-5, the CDR3 gives the full variable domain: EAGVTQFPSHSVIEKGQTVTLRCDPISGHDNLYWYRRVMGKEIKFLLHFVKESKQDESGMPNNRFLAERTGGTYSTLKVQPAELEDSGVYFCASSQDSSRELSETQYFGPGTRLLVL.

The chain employs TRBV18 and TRBJ1-4; D gene unclear. CDR3 length equals 16 residues. V dropped 2 bases and J dropped 0 bases, with 10 bases sitting between them. The germline V gene has CDR1 KGHSH and CDR2 LQKENI. CDR3 residues: CASSPSVEATNEKLFF. CDR3 DNA sequence: TGTGCCAGCTCACCATCGGTGGAGGCAACTAATGAAAAACTGTTTTTT. Full variable domain (missing parts from reference TRBV18 and TRBJ1-4): NAGVMQNPRHLVRRRGQEARLRCSPMKGHSHVYWYRQLPEEGLKFMVYLQKENIIDESGMPKERFSAEFPKEGPSILRIQQVVRGDSAAYFCASSPSVEATNEKLFFGSGTQLSVL.

This clone was seen only a few times. The chain couples TRBV19 to TRBJ1-1; TRBD1 agrees at 9 bases. Germline assignment: CDR1 LNHDA and CDR2 SQIVND (reference sequence). This CDR3 comprises 20 residues. Losses at the gene ends were 7 bases for V and 1 base for J; bases not matched to a gene: 22. The CDR3 protein is CASTGGQQGALYPGNTEAFF. CDR3 nucleotide sequence: TGTGCCAGTACTGGGGGTCAACAGGGGGCCTTGTATCCCGGGAACACTGAAGCTTTCTTT.

V and J are TRBV30 and TRBJ1-3; a possible D gene is TRBD1 (5 bases). Germline values: CDR1 GTSNPN, CDR2 SVGIG (reference sequence). Trimming shortened V by 5 bases and J by 0 bases, and 8 bases separated the two germline ends. The CDR3 sequence is 13 residues long. CDR3 nucleotides: TGTGCCTGGCGACAGAGCTCTGGAAACACCATATATTTT. Amino acids: CAWRQSSGNTIYF.

This chain joins TRBV15 and TRBJ2-7; a weak D match, TRBD2 (5 bases). Germline values: CDR1 LNHNV, CDR2 YYDKDF (reference sequence). Trimming pared 1 base from V and 2 bases from J, leaving 9 bases between. This CDR3 is built from 14 residues. CDR3 region: CATSRVGSTYEQYF. DNA for the CDR3: TGTGCCACCAGCAGAGTTGGGAGCACCTACGAGCAGTACTTC.

This clone came up a few times. Written as DNA, the CDR3 is TGTGCCAGCAGCGGGAACCGACTCTCGGGGGAGACCCAGTACTTC. It translates to CASSGNRLSGETQYF. The chain employs TRBV9 and TRBJ2-5; TRBD2 might be the D (5 bases). Germline values: CDR1 SGDLS, CDR2 YYNGEE. This CDR3 is 15 amino acids long. V was trimmed by 3 bases and J by 5 bases, leaving 17 bases between them.

About this clone: A much larger clone differs from this one at a single base, so this may be a read error. The chain joins TRBV5-6 to TRBJ2-7, with 9 bases fitting TRBD1. With V trimmed by 3 bases and J by 3 bases, 1 base remained unmatched. Germline assignment: CDR1 SGHDT and CDR2 YYEEEE. The CDR3 has 13 amino acids. CDR3 nucleotide sequence: TGTGCCAGCAGCTCGGGACAGGGCTACGAGCAGTACTTC. Translating gives CASSSGQGYEQYF.

The chain has TRBV9 and TRBJ2-5; weak D call: TRBD1 (6 bases). Trimming took 1 base from V and 0 from J, leaving 10 bases between them. Germline V gene data show CDR1 as SGDLS and CDR2 as YYNGEE. The CDR3 has 15 amino acids. CDR3 in amino acids: CASSVRGNNQETQYF. The CDR3 nucleotides read TGTGCCAGCAGCGTAAGGGGGAATAACCAAGAGACCCAGTACTTC.

V and J are TRBV19 and TRBJ1-4, with 9 bases identical to TRBD1. Germline CDR1 LNHDA, CDR2 SQIVND (reference sequence). V lost 4 bases and J lost 0; bases outside the gene matches: 12. There are 19 residues in the CDR3. The DNA for the CDR3 is TGTGCCAGTAGTACCGGGACAGGGAAAGATCCGGCAACTAATGAAAAACTGTTTTTT. This encodes CASSTGTGKDPATNEKLFF.

This clone occurred a few times. J is TRBJ2-3 and V is TRBV6-5; possible D gene TRBD2, 5 bases. CDR1 is MNHEY and CDR2 is SVGAGI in the germline V gene. V lost 8 bases to trimming and J lost 0 bases, with 12 bases between them. This CDR3 spans 14 amino acids. The DNA of the CDR3 is TGTGCCAGCGGCGAGCGGTGGAGCACAGATACGCAGTATTTT. Protein: CASGERWSTDTQYF.

The chain carries TRBV30 and TRBJ1-2, with D unclear. V lost 8 bases and J lost 2, with 12 bases in between. There are 12 residues in the CDR3. CDR1 and CDR2 (germline): GTSNPN, SVGIG (reference sequence). In DNA form, the CDR3 reads TGTGCCGCACACTACCCCAACTATGGCTACACCTTC. It yields the protein CAAHYPNYGYTF.

The genes are TRBV5-1 and TRBJ1-3; TRBD1 aligns across 9 bases. The CDR3 has 15 amino acids. Germline CDR1 and CDR2: SGHRS and YFSETQ. J lost 2 bases, V lost 6 bases, and 6 bases had no gene match. DNA for the CDR3: TGCGCCAGCAACCCGGGACAGGGAACTGGAAACACCATATATTTT. Protein sequence: CASNPGQGTGNTIYF.

The chain carries TRBV9 and TRBJ2-1; perhaps TRBD1 as D (5 bases). V lost 0 bases to trimming and J lost 5 bases, with 6 bases between them. The CDR3 runs to 13 residues. CDR1 and CDR2 (germline): SGDLS, YYNGEE. The CDR3 loop reads CASSVDRNNEQFF. CDR3 DNA: TGTGCCAGCAGCGTAGACAGGAACAATGAGCAGTTCTTC.

As DNA, the CDR3 is TGTGCCAGCAGCTTAACGGGAAACCCCACAGATACGCAGTATTTT. Protein: CASSLTGNPTDTQYF. V usage is TRBV13 and J usage is TRBJ2-3, with D tentatively TRBD2 (5 bases). This CDR3 is 15 amino acids long. The germline V gene has CDR1 PRHDT and CDR2 FYEKMQ (reference sequence). With 2 bases removed from V and 2 bases from J, the gap between germline ends came to 11 bases.

The chain employs TRBV19 and TRBJ1-1; a weak D match, TRBD1 (6 bases). Trimming left V 8 bases short and J 1 base short, with 8 bases between. CDR3 size: 12 residues. Germline V gives CDR1 LNHDA, CDR2 SQIVND (reference sequence). Here the CDR3 DNA reads TGTGCCAGTGGACAGTGGAACACTGAAGCTTTCTTT. It yields the protein CASGQWNTEAFF.

This clone was recorded a few times. This sequence joins TRBV9 and TRBJ1-1; 7 bases line up with TRBD1. Germline values: CDR1 SGDLS, CDR2 YYNGEE. Trimming removed 3 bases from V and 1 base from J; junction bases left unmatched: 6. The CDR3 is 15 residues long. The DNA for the CDR3 is TGTGCCAGCAGCGATATGGACAGGCCGAACACTGAAGCTTTCTTT. It yields the protein CASSDMDRPNTEAFF.

The chain uses TRBV7-2 and TRBJ2-7, with a possible D match to TRBD2 (5 bases). Looked up from germline, CDR1 is SGHTA and CDR2 is FQGNSA. Trimming removed 0 bases at V and 3 bases at J, with 12 bases between. The CDR3 has 15 residues. This chain's CDR3 is CASSLAWSSGYEQYF. CDR3 DNA: TGTGCCAGCAGCTTAGCATGGAGCAGCGGCTACGAGCAGTACTTC.

The chain carries TRBV2 and TRBJ2-7; TRBD1 agrees at 9 bases. This CDR3 is 14 amino acids long. CDR1 and CDR2 (germline): SNHLY, FYNNEI. Trimming removed 3 bases from V and 4 bases from J; junction bases left unmatched: 4. CDR3 amino acids: CASSETTGGYEQYF. CDR3 nucleotides: TGTGCCAGCAGTGAGACGACAGGGGGGTACGAGCAGTACTTC.

This chain uses TRBV10-3 with TRBJ1-5; 11 nucleotides line up with TRBD1. From germline, CDR1 is ENHRY and CDR2 SYGVKD. Trimming took 2 bases from V and 6 from J; bases not matched to a gene: 6. CDR3 size: 16 residues. CDR3 sequence (DNA): TGTGCCATCAGTGAGCCAGGACAGGGGGCTAGTCAGCCCCAGCATTTT. Protein: CAISEPGQGASQPQHF.

This rearrangement joins TRBV15 to TRBJ1-1, with 8 bases matching TRBD1. The V gene end was trimmed by 2 bases and the J gene end by 10 bases; junction bases not matched to a gene: 12. Per the germline V gene, CDR1 is LNHNV and CDR2 is YYDKDF (reference sequence). The CDR3 has 15 amino acids. The chain's CDR3 is CATSRPGTGTVRAFF. CDR3 nucleotide sequence: TGTGCCACCAGCAGACCCGGGACAGGAACTGTTAGAGCTTTCTTT.

The genes are TRBV6-1 and TRBJ2-7, with TRBD1 as a possible D gene (6 bases). This CDR3 comprises 14 residues. The germline V gene encodes CDR1 MNHNS and CDR2 SASEGT. Trimming pared 1 base from V and 4 bases from J, leaving 11 bases between. CDR3 in DNA: TGTGCCAGCAGTGAAGTGGGGGCGTCATACGAGCAGTACTTC. It codes for CASSEVGASYEQYF.

The CDR3 region has the DNA TGTGCCATCACAGGGACAGGGGGGACTTACGAGCAGTACTTC. It codes for CAITGTGGTYEQYF. V gene TRBV10-3 combines with J gene TRBJ2-7, with 11 bases aligning to TRBD1. V trimming: 7 bases; J trimming: 4 bases; junction bases outside the gene matches: 6. The CDR3 is 14 amino acids. From germline, CDR1 is ENHRY and CDR2 SYGVKD.

The rearrangement links TRBV18 to TRBJ2-5; TRBD2 agrees at 8 bases. Per the germline V gene, CDR1 is KGHSH and CDR2 is LQKENI. The CDR3 totals 15 residues. V shed 0 bases and J 5 bases; nucleotides not matched to a gene: 5. In nucleotides, the CDR3 is TGTGCCAGCTCACCACCTCCGCTAGCGGGCGAGACCCAGTACTTC. This sequence encodes CASSPPPLAGETQYF.

This clone was observed a handful of times. At the DNA level, this CDR3 is encoded by other sequences in the same sample as well. The chain uses TRBV15 and TRBJ2-1; TRBD2 aligns across 8 bases. The ends lost 0 bases at V and 6 bases at J; junction bases unmatched: 7. The CDR3 length is 16 residues. Germline V gene sequence: CDR1 LNHNV, CDR2 YYDKDF (reference sequence). Here the CDR3 reads CATSRDRGTSANEQFF. CDR3 DNA: TGTGCCACCAGCAGAGATAGGGGGACTAGTGCCAATGAGCAGTTCTTC.